These 10 T cell receptor beta chains were sequenced from one sample in a study of blood T cell repertoires in COVID-19. Clones were sequenced by immunoSEQ multiplex PCR, and TCRdb holds only the in-frame ones, with some missing. This table has roughly 220,000 clones, about 88% appearing once. Sequencing was done on a sample of peripheral blood. These receptors were obtained from a woman aged 45-59 years with COVID-19, enrolled during active disease.

CDR3 protein: CASSPGLALGQFF. CDR3 nucleotide sequence: TGTGCCAGCAGCCCTGGACTGGCCCTTGGGCAGTTCTTC. The V gene is TRBV3-1 (or the pseudogene TRBV3-2), the J gene TRBJ2-1, with D tentatively TRBD2 (5 bases). Deletions cut 4 bases from V and 12 bases from J, with 16 bases between. The CDR3 has 13 residues. Germline values: CDR1 LGHDT, CDR2 YNNKEL (reference sequence).

The V call is TRBV5-6, the J call TRBJ1-1, with D possibly matching TRBD1 (6 bases). CDR1 is SGHDT and CDR2 is YYEEEE in the germline V gene. The V end was cut by 0 bases, the J end by 4 bases, with 7 bases between. The CDR3 covers 13 residues. CDR3 loop: CASSLGGPTEAFF. The CDR3, as DNA: TGTGCCAGCAGCTTGGGGGGGCCCACTGAAGCTTTCTTT. Combining the CDR3 with reference TRBV5-6 and TRBJ1-1 gives the whole variable domain DAGVTQSPTHLIKTRGQQVTLRCSPKSGHDTVSWYQQALGQGPQFIFQYYEEEERQRGNFPDRFSGHQFPNYSSELNVNALLLGDSALYLCASSLGGPTEAFFGQGTRLTVV.

The chain is built from TRBV9 and TRBJ2-7, with a weak D call TRBD1 (6 bases). Trimming shortened V by 3 bases and J by 7 bases, and 17 bases separated the two germline ends. This CDR3 has 14 residues. Germline V gene data show CDR1 as SGDLS and CDR2 as YYNGEE. CDR3: CASSARQVPLEQYF. The CDR3 coding sequence is TGTGCCAGCAGCGCCCGACAGGTTCCTTTAGAGCAGTACTTC.

The chain links TRBV28 to TRBJ2-7; D might be TRBD2 (6 bases). Trimming removed 8 bases from V and 2 bases from J, with 22 bases in between. Germline lookup yields CDR1 MDHEN and CDR2 SYDVKM. The CDR3 spans 16 residues. The CDR3 protein is CASGGLLPEYPYEQYV. The CDR3 region has the DNA TGTGCCAGCGGGGGACTCCTCCCGGAATATCCCTACGAGCAGTACGTC.

The chain carries TRBV11-3 and TRBJ2-7, with 12 bases aligning to TRBD2. Germline V CDR1 and CDR2: SGHNT, YENEEA. After removal of 5 bases from V and 3 bases from J, the junction contained 5 bases not matched to a gene. The CDR3 runs 15 residues. CDR3: CASSLTSGGIYEQYF. In DNA, the CDR3 is TGTGCCAGCAGCCTGACTAGCGGGGGTATCTACGAGCAGTACTTC.

The V gene is TRBV5-6, the J gene TRBJ1-6, with TRBD1 matching 9 bases. CDR3 length equals 16 residues. CDR1 and CDR2 from the germline V gene are SGHDT and YYEEEE. The ends lost 4 bases at V and 7 bases at J; junction bases unmatched: 9. The CDR3 region is CASSHGTGRTNSPLHF. The CDR3 bases are TGTGCCAGCAGCCACGGGACAGGGAGGACCAATTCACCCCTCCACTTT.

The chain carries TRBV3-1 (or the pseudogene TRBV3-2) and TRBJ1-2; no clear D gene. The V gene's germline CDR1 is LGHDT and CDR2 YNNKEL (reference sequence). The V end was cut by 3 bases, the J end by 2 bases, with 13 bases between. This CDR3 is built from 15 residues. The CDR3 DNA is TGTGCCAGCAGCCACCTACAACAGAGAAACTATGGCTACACCTTC. Amino acids: CASSHLQQRNYGYTF.

About this clone: Other DNA variants within this sample encode the same CDR3. V is TRBV12-3 or TRBV12-4 and J is TRBJ1-2; the D gene is possibly TRBD1 (6 bases). The CDR3 sequence is 13 residues long. Deletions cut 5 bases from V and 4 bases from J, with 11 bases between. CDR3 protein: CASSPRGGYGYTF. CDR3 coding DNA: TGTGCCAGCAGTCCGAGGGGGGGCTATGGCTACACCTTC.

The rearrangement links TRBV4-1 to TRBJ1-4; 8 bases line up with TRBD1. V shed 4 bases, J shed 2 bases, and the junction held 9 bases outside the gene matches. The CDR3 extends over 17 amino acids. The V gene's germline CDR1 is MGHRA and CDR2 YSYEKL. Here the CDR3 DNA reads TGCGCCAGCAGCCGAATAGGCGCAGGGGGCACTAATGAAAAACTGTTTTTT. Its protein is CASSRIGAGGTNEKLFF.

This clone was observed a handful of times. The V call is TRBV7-6, the J call TRBJ1-3, with D perhaps TRBD1 (6 bases). Deletions cut 1 base from V and 0 bases from J, with 10 bases between. CDR3 length: 16 residues. CDR1 is SGHVS and CDR2 is FNYEAQ in the germline V gene. The CDR3 DNA sequence: TGTGCCAGCAGCTTAGTTGGGACAAACTCTGGAAACACCATATATTTT. Translated: CASSLVGTNSGNTIYF.